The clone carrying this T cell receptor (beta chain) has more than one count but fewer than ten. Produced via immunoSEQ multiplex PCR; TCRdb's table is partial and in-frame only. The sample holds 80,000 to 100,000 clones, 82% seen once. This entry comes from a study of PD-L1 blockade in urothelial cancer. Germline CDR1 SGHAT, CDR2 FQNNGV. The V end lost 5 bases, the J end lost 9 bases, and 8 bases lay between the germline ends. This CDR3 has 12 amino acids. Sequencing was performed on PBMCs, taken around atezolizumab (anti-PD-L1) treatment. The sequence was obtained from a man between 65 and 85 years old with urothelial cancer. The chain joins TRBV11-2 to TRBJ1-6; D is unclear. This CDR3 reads CASSRGFSPLHF. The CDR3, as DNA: TGTGCCAGCAGCAGAGGGTTTTCACCCCTCCACTTT.